This T cell receptor beta chain stems from a study of shared clonotypes between healthy human individuals. Study-wide results and caveats: Naive subsets, compared against memory subsets, generally had larger estimated richness values. An expected dependence of interdonor clonotype sharing on sequencing depth was noted. Since donors were few, the genetic and exposure-history diversity represented was limited.

As to this clone: Its specificity is unknown.

Only in-frame clones appear in the TCRdb table, and some are missing; sequencing was by immunoSEQ multiplex PCR. Of around 690,000 clones in the sample, roughly 91% were seen once. The receptor's source is a man younger than 30 in good health. Some clones in this sample may be carry-over from other donors' samples. Sequencing used memory CD8+ T cells from PBMCs. Regarding subset: CD45RO+ cells pooled with CCR7-negative TemRA cells.

The DNA for the CDR3 is TGCGCCAGCAGCCGGGTCGGGACTTCCAATGAGCAGTTCTTC. This translates into CASSRVGTSNEQFF. The chain couples TRBV5-1 to TRBJ2-1; TRBD2 might be the D (6 bases). Trimming pared 4 bases from V and 6 bases from J, leaving 14 bases between. The germline V gene has CDR1 SGHRS and CDR2 YFSETQ. This CDR3 region has 14 residues.